The next 13 T cell receptor beta chains were all read from a single sample in a study of high-grade serous ovarian cancer treatment subgroups. Tumor samples were taken before definitive surgery or chemotherapy. TCRdb's copy holds only in-frame clones and misses some; the assay was immunoSEQ multiplex PCR. Of about 36,000 clones listed, 70% to 80% are singletons. Sequencing used tumor tissue. The source of these receptors is a human donor with high-grade serous ovarian cancer.

The rearrangement uses TRBV5-1 and TRBJ2-7, with 13 positions matching TRBD2. Trimming removed 3 bases from V and 5 bases from J; junction bases left unmatched: 8. Germline V gene sequence: CDR1 SGHRS, CDR2 YFSETQ. The CDR3 totals 16 residues. The CDR3 loop reads CASSSRGTSGNDEQYF. CDR3 nucleotide sequence: TGCGCCAGCAGCTCGAGAGGGACTAGCGGGAACGACGAGCAGTACTTC.

The J gene is TRBJ2-7, the V gene TRBV2; 7 positions match TRBD1. The length of the CDR3 is 14 residues. Germline V gene lookup returns CDR1 SNHLY and CDR2 FYNNEI. Trimming at V came to 4 bases and at J to 5 bases, leaving 8 bases not matched to a gene. In DNA, the CDR3 is TGTGCCAGCAGTGGACAGGGATTTCCCCACGAGCAGTACTTC. Translating it yields CASSGQGFPHEQYF. Supplemented by reference TRBV2 and TRBJ2-7, the full variable domain reads EPEVTQTPSHQVTQMGQEVILRCVPISNHLYFYWYRQILGQKVEFLVSFYNNEISEKSEIFDDQFSVERPDGSNFTLKIRSTKLEDSAMYFCASSGQGFPHEQYFGPGTRLTVT.

This sequence joins TRBV12-1 and TRBJ2-5; TRBD2 is taken as the D call from the table, unchecked against the DNA. TRBV12-1 is annotated as a pseudogene. The CDR3 sequence is 16 residues long. CDR3 nucleotide sequence: TGTGCCAGCAAAGGGACTAGCGGGAGCGGGTCAGAGACCCAGTACTTC. Its translation: CASKGTSGSGSETQYF.

The chain combines TRBV7-3 with TRBJ2-1; no reliable D call. Per the germline V gene, CDR1 is SGHTA and CDR2 is FQGTGA. CDR3 size: 13 residues. Trimming took off 5 bases at V and 11 bases at J, with 16 bases between the two ends. The CDR3 bases are TGTGCCAGCAGCACCAAGCCGTCGAGTAAGCAGTTCTTC. It encodes CASSTKPSSKQFF.

The gene calls are TRBV6-1 and TRBJ2-5; 7 nucleotides agree with TRBD1. The V segment lost 5 bases and the J segment 4 bases; nucleotides outside the gene matches: 10. CDR1 and CDR2 (germline): MNHNS, SASEGT. This CDR3 region has 15 residues. The CDR3 DNA reads as TGTGCCAGCAGTAGGTATGAGGGGGCGAGAGAGACCCAGTACTTC. Amino acids: CASSRYEGARETQYF.

This clone was counted a few times. The chain uses TRBV5-1 and TRBJ1-1; TRBD1 agrees at 7 bases. Trimming cost V 3 bases and J 2 bases; bases outside gene matches: 7. This CDR3 region has 15 residues. CDR1 is SGHRS, CDR2 YFSETQ, per germline. The CDR3 DNA follows: TGCGCCAGCAGCTCGGGACAGACGGTAAACACTGAAGCTTTCTTT. As protein: CASSSGQTVNTEAFF.

V is TRBV18 and J is TRBJ2-2; no clear D. CDR1 and CDR2 from the germline V gene are KGHSH and LQKENI. This CDR3 has 12 residues. The ends were cut back, 1 base at V and 9 bases at J, with 6 bases in the middle. CDR3 in DNA: TGTGCCAGCTCACCACAAGGACGGGAGCTGTTTTTT. It codes for CASSPQGRELFF.

This clone occurred once. This sequence joins TRBV7-2 and TRBJ2-7; D is uncertain. Germline V gene sequence: CDR1 SGHTA, CDR2 FQGNSA. There are 12 residues in the CDR3. Trimming shortened V by 2 bases and J by 6 bases, and 8 bases separated the two germline ends. CDR3 DNA sequence: TGTGCCAGCAGCTTAACCAGGTCCGAGCAGTACTTC. It yields the protein CASSLTRSEQYF.

The CDR3 loop reads CASRRRGATEAFF. DNA for the CDR3: TGTGCCAGCAGACGCAGGGGGGCGACTGAAGCTTTCTTT. V usage is TRBV11-2 and J usage is TRBJ1-1; 7 positions match TRBD1. Germline CDR1 reads SGHAT; CDR2 reads FQNNGV. V lost 6 bases, J lost 5 bases, and 6 bases stayed unmatched. The CDR3 is made up of 13 amino acids.

The chain is built from TRBV28 and TRBJ1-5; tentatively, D is TRBD1 (6 bases). V lost 3 bases and J 4 bases, leaving 10 bases between the germline ends. Germline V gene data show CDR1 as MDHEN and CDR2 as SYDVKM. The CDR3 extends over 14 amino acids. CDR3 sequence (DNA): TGTGCCAGCAGTTTTCCGACAGGAAATCAGCCCCAGCATTTT. Translation gives CASSFPTGNQPQHF.

This chain links TRBV30 with TRBJ1-5, with 7 bases matching TRBD1. The germline CDR1 and CDR2 sequences are GTSNPN and SVGIG (reference sequence). This CDR3 contains 14 residues. The J segment lost 7 bases and the V segment lost 2 bases, leaving 8 bases of the junction unmatched. The CDR3 region has the DNA TGTGCCTGGAGTCCTACAGGGGTAGGGCAGCCCCAGCATTTT. This codes for CAWSPTGVGQPQHF.

The V and J genes are TRBV7-3 and TRBJ1-1; D is possibly TRBD1 (5 bases). V was cut by 2 bases and J by 6 bases, with 10 bases left in between. The CDR3 has 13 amino acids. The germline gives CDR1 SGHTA, CDR2 FQGTGA. The CDR3 nucleotides are TGTGCCAGCAGCTTACGAGGGGCCCCTGAAGCTTTCTTT. Residues: CASSLRGAPEAFF. The variable domain in full, completed from reference TRBV7-3 and TRBJ1-1, reads GAGVSQTPSNKVTEKGKYVELRCDPISGHTALYWYRQSLGQGPEFLIYFQGTGAADDSGLPNDRFFAVRPEGSVSTLKIQRTERGDSAVYLCASSLRGAPEAFFGQGTRLTVV.

J is TRBJ2-7 and V is TRBV14; D call uncertain. CDR1 and CDR2 from the germline V gene are SGHDN and FVKESK. Trimming removed 1 base from V and 0 bases from J, with 4 bases in between. This CDR3 is built from 13 residues. Here the CDR3 DNA reads TGTGCCAGCAGCCAAGGGCACTCCTACGAGCAGTACTTC. As protein: CASSQGHSYEQYF.